This T cell receptor beta chain emerged from a study of cytomegalovirus exposure and HLA in healthy donors (dated by TCRdb to about 2017). About the investigation overall: In an earlier analysis of roughly 590 of the donors, approximately 260 Gb of sequence data and roughly 100 million unique TCR beta sequences from about 190 million T cells were reported. Every repertoire in the discovery cohort had been generated on one and the same sequencing platform. A later genetic analysis used genome-wide SNP genotypes for about 65% of the 666 donors, treating that subset as a discovery cohort. The study aimed to test whether signatures of past pathogen exposure could be identified by cataloging public T cell receptors. An earlier analysis of approximately 580 of the donors used high-throughput TCR beta sequencing to judge whether each TCR beta V gene segment behaved as functional or pseudogenic. Both class I and class II loci were covered by HLA typing, at four-digit resolution. Among about 390 genotyped donors of the cohort, an average of approximately 240,000 unique TCR beta nucleotide sequences were sequenced per donor, roughly 20% of them non-productive. To study patterns of TCR occurrence, a later analysis re-analyzed previously published TCR beta repertoires from around 670 donors and added high-resolution HLA genotyping. Rather than drawing on any new phenotypic data, the later analysis identified candidate immune exposures from TCR beta sequences and the way those sequences occurred across donors. Because of strong linkage in the cohort, roughly five DR-DQ haplotypes were treated as single units for association and clustering. The genetic ancestry cluster associated with self-reported Caucasian donors included approximately 85% of the roughly 410 genotyped donors. High-throughput TCR immunosequencing, statistical association of individual TCRs with disease status, and machine learning were combined to predict cytomegalovirus infection status. Along with the approximately 670-subject first cohort, a separate validation cohort of over 90 different subjects was used. Typing coverage varied by locus: roughly 620-640 donors for A, B, C, DRB1 and DQB1; more than 500 for DQA1; approximately 570 for DPA1; 450 to 480 for DPB1. Donor age, sex, ethnicity and CMV serostatus were compiled together with the repertoire data. The T cell repertoires of some 670 subjects were profiled by immunosequencing and related to cytomegalovirus serostatus. An early release covering 550 to 700 HLA-typed donors comprised around 300 gigabases of sequencing data and around 85 million unique TCR sequences.

Receptors were amplified or captured by the immunoSEQ multiplex PCR assay. The multiplex PCR relied on a mix of 60 forward primers for TCR Vbeta segments and 13 reverse primers for TCR Jbeta segments. The CDR3 region of rearranged TCR beta genes was amplified from genomic DNA with a multiplex PCR assay. The Illumina HiSeq System was used to sequence the amplified TCR beta libraries as 87-base-pair reads. The study's processing was this. In a later analysis, about 80 million unique TCR beta chains were counted across the roughly 700 repertoires, and roughly 10 million of these chains were shared by at least two donors. A nearest-neighbor algorithm error-corrected the raw reads and collapsed the reads into unique sequences, merging closely related sequences to remove PCR and sequencing errors. Alignment of CDR3 sequences to IMGT reference sequences was used to assign V, D and J gene segments. For a sequence to be retained, a match of at least six nucleotides was required to both a V gene segment and a J gene segment. A rearrangement was called productive if the CDR3 had no stop codons and remained in frame with V and J, and every other rearrangement was called non-productive. Following IMGT convention, CDR3 was defined as the stretch from the second conserved V-encoded cysteine to the conserved J-encoded phenylalanine. In an earlier analysis of 500 to 650 of the donors, sequences lacking an unambiguous match to a single V gene segment were excluded. An earlier analysis of just under 600 of the donors called V segments functional above 56.7% productive rearrangements and segregating when the between-donor standard deviation exceeded 5%. A statistical classification framework was built for diagnosing cytomegalovirus status from the catalog of TCR beta chain sequences. V and J gene assignment, in a later analysis, came from comparing TCR nucleotide sequences with IMGT/GENE-DB human TR gene sequences. In a later analysis, CDR3 sequences and most-parsimonious VDJ recombination scenarios were assigned using the TCRdist pipeline. In a later analysis, every TCR beta chain was defined by the combination of its CDR3 amino acid sequence and its V-gene family, and reads without a unique V-gene family were dropped. As a way to deal with suspected cross-contamination and a sequencing artifact, a later analysis dropped over 550 nucleotide sequences that were highly shared and had low generation probability. In a later analysis, a clonal expansion index was calculated for each public chain from normalized within-repertoire ranks of inferred template counts. A later analysis computed generation probabilities with a VDJ recombination model fitted to out-of-frame rearrangements, and checked the results against IGoR. Hypergeometric tests were used in a later analysis to score TCR-TCR, TCR-HLA and TCR-CMV co-occurrence, with a repertoire-size bias correction applied to the TCR pairs. To estimate false discovery rates, a later analysis permuted the HLA or CMV assignments 20 times. In a later analysis, co-occurring TCRs were grouped with DBSCAN, and TCRdist sequence similarity was added when clustering was performed within HLA-allele-positive subsets. Repertoires with fewer than 30,000 or more than 120,000 public chains, plus five repertoires with anomalous nucleotide sharing, were excluded from co-occurrence clustering. TCRdb retrieved this table from immuneACCESS and kept in-frame rearrangements only. Not all clones are present; in checked studies, unresolved V genes account for under half, and no reason is known for the remainder. V and J calls and clone size come straight from that table; D and trimming were deduced from the DNA. This sample lists roughly 140,000 clones; more than 75% were detected once. The biggest ten clones account for 3.9% of the sample.

Overall study outcomes, separate from this receptor: Linkage disequilibrium might explain the correlated functional status among segregating V segments, but an unknown experimental factor could not be excluded. Most TCR sequences were seen in very few donors, while some public TCRs were found in many individuals. Because counts were too low, 15 to 20 rarely observed V segments, including chromosome 9 orphons, were excluded from the earlier analysis of 587 of the donors. Because some donors lacked HLA typing at each locus, the association tests relied only on the typed subset. The authors suggested that the approach could potentially be extended to other disease states and immunological phenotypes. According to a later analysis, most CMV-associated TCR beta chains appeared to be HLA-restricted, and the HLA associations seemed to be driven largely by CMV exposure. In a later analysis, HLA-associated TCR beta chains were found to be more clonally expanded and to have lower generation probabilities than equally common non-associated chains. The classifier was reported to diagnose cytomegalovirus status with high specificity and sensitivity in both the original and validation cohorts. V-gene and J-gene trimming of TCR beta chains was associated with a missense DCLRE1C variant in a later genetic analysis, and the association was replicated in an independent cohort. A further reported finding was that TCR beta sequences accurately predicted the HLA-A and HLA-B alleles for most subjects in the first cohort. In a later analysis, the rate of TCR association differed among HLA loci, with DRB1 alleles having the most associated TCRs and HLA-C alleles having the fewest. An earlier analysis of approximately 590 of the donors showed that most TCR beta V segments appeared in productive rearrangements either about 90% or about 30% of the time, which broadly matched IMGT annotations. Several of the top co-occurrence clusters appeared to be linked to parvovirus B19, influenza, CMV and Epstein-Barr virus, according to a later analysis. Presence/absence analyses assumed roughly uniform sequencing depth across donors, an assumption that may not hold. In the study, some 160 TCR beta chains were listed as associated with cytomegalovirus. Only TCR beta chains were sequenced in this cohort, and the absence of alpha or paired-chain data limited detectable features. Specific HLA alleles were associated with 16,951 TCR beta sequences at a false discovery rate of 0.05 in a later analysis. Immune exposure information for the cohort was limited to CMV serostatus. The sequencing pipeline was judged likely to have produced a cluster of highly shared sequence variants as a technical artifact. Strong co-occurrence of HLA alleles, especially DR and DQ, made assigning TCR associations to individual alleles difficult. Compared with the approximately 670-donor mean, donors in an Asian-associated ancestry cluster had fewer N-insertions in productive TCRs, according to a later genetic analysis. In vitro tests confirmed that a few of the cytomegalovirus-associated TCR beta chains recognize cytomegalovirus antigens.

The cohort was made up of about 670 healthy bone marrow donors. At the time of sampling, all cohort members were nominally healthy, though unrecorded immune exposures were likely present. The donor tested CMV seronegative and was one of the 352 seronegative cohort members. A peripheral blood sample was collected from each donor, and TCR beta sequencing was performed on peripheral blood mononuclear cells. The Qiagen DNeasy Blood Extraction Kit was used to extract genomic DNA from the blood cell samples. This clone appeared a single time. The specificity of this receptor is unknown. Within one base of it there is no much larger clone, and no base qualities were kept. The clonotype was recovered from a man between 18 and 35 years old in good health and CMV-seronegative. Sequencing was done on a sample of PBMCs.

CDR3 reads: CASSQDRSGNQPQHF. The nucleotide sequence reads as follows: TGTGCCAGCAGCCAGGACAGGAGTGGCAATCAGCCCCAGCATTTT. The chain is made from TRBV6-5 and TRBJ1-5, with TRBD1 matching 7 junction bases. From the germline V gene, CDR1 is MNHEY and CDR2 is SVGAGI. The junction shows trimming of 6 bases on V and 2 bases on J, and the gene matches do not reach 7 bases of it. Its CDR3 holds 15 amino acids, cysteine through phenylalanine. Solely the CDR3 DNA is kept, with 45 bases framed from the first base.